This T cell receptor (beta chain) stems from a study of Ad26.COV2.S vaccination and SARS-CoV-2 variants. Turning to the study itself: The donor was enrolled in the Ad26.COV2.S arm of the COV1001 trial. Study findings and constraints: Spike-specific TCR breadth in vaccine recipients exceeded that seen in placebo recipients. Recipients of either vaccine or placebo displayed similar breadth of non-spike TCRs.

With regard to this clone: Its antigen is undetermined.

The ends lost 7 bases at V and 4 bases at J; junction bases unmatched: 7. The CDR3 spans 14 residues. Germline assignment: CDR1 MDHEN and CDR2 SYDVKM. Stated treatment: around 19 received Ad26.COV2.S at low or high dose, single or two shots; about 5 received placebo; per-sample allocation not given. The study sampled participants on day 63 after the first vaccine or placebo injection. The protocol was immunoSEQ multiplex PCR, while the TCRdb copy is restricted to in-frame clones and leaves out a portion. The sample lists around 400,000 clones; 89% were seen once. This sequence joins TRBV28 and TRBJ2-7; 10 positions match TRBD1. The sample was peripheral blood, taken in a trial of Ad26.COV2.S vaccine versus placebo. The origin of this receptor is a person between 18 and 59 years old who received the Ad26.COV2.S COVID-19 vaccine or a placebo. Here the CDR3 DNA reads TGTGCCAGCACCATCCGGGACAGGGGATACGAGCAGTACTTC. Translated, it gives CASTIRDRGYEQYF.